The 26 T cell receptor beta chains below come from one sample, sequenced in a study of molecular identifiers for immune sequencing clone quantification. TCRdb reanalysed the PCR reads using MiXCR and keeps one entry per CDR3 protein. The profile shows 80,000 to 130,000 distinct CDR3 sequences, 35% to 40% of them singletons. The sequencing sample was made of naive CD8+ T cells from blood, with Jurkat cell RNA spiked in. As to subset: FACS-sorted CD8+CD4-CCR7+CD45RA+ naive T cells. The receptors originated from a human donor in good health. Some libraries in this study had Jurkat cell RNA spiked in.

Of note for this clonotype: A read error may be the cause here, since a much bigger clone is one base away. The chain employs TRBV6-1 and TRBJ1-5; D is unresolved. The germline V gene has CDR1 MNHNS and CDR2 SASEGT. The length of the CDR3 is 13 residues. In DNA form, the CDR3 reads TGTGCCTGCAGTGATGTCCCTTATCAGCCCCAGCATTTT. As protein: CACSDVPYQPQHF.

Of note for this clonotype: This CDR3 is missing its conserved last phenylalanine or tryptophan, likely due to a read error. The J gene is TRBJ2-7, the V gene TRBV4-3; TRBD1 agrees at 8 bases. V lost 5 bases, J lost 6 bases, and 9 bases stayed unmatched. CDR1 and CDR2 (germline): LGHNA, YSLEER. The CDR3 is 14 amino acids. The CDR3 reads CASSSGTGSLEQYI. CDR3 DNA: TGCGCCAGCAGCTCAGGGACAGGTTCTCTCGAGCAGTACATC.

Concerning this clonotype: Given a much more abundant clone one base away, this may be a read error. The chain links TRBV6-5 to TRBJ1-3; no reliable D call. This CDR3 region has 12 residues. Germline CDR1 and CDR2: MNHEY and SVGAGI. Trimming removed 5 bases at V and 9 bases at J, with 11 bases between. CDR3 loop: CASSDFRITIYF. CDR3 bases: TGTGCCAGCAGTGACTTCAGAATCACCATATATTTT.

The chain employs TRBV29-1 and TRBJ2-1, with D tentatively TRBD1 (6 bases). Germline V gene lookup returns CDR1 SQVTM and CDR2 ANQGSEA. This CDR3 spans 13 amino acids. Trimming removed 7 bases at V and 4 bases at J, with 14 bases between. CDR3 DNA sequence: TGCAGCGGGACGACAGGTACTTACAATGAGCAGTTCTTC. It codes for CSGTTGTYNEQFF.

This sequence joins TRBV7-8 and TRBJ2-4; D gene uncertain. Germline V gene sequence: CDR1 SGHVS, CDR2 FQNEAQ. The V end lost 8 bases, the J end lost 7 bases, and 9 bases lay between the germline ends. CDR3 size: 11 residues. The CDR3 DNA sequence: TGTGCCAGCGGTTTGGCGAACATTCAGTACTTC. This encodes CASGLANIQYF.

This clonotype was seen just once. The junction departs from germline at one end; a sequencing error may be responsible. V is TRBV11-2 and J is TRBJ1-4; 7 bases agree with TRBD1. The CDR3 has 17 amino acids. Germline CDR1 SGHAT, CDR2 FQNNGV. CDR3 coding DNA: TGTGCCAGCAGTGCAATTACAGGGGCGGCGATTAATGAAAAACTGTATTTT. Its protein product is CASSAITGAAINEKLYF.

The chain joins TRBV28 to TRBJ1-5; TRBD1 matches at 7 bases. J gave up 0 bases and V 6 bases, and 11 bases lay outside the gene matches. CDR3 length: 17 residues. Germline CDR1 MDHEN, CDR2 SYDVKM. The CDR3 is CASSYAQGDLSNQPQHF. CDR3 sequence (DNA): TGTGCCAGCAGCTATGCCCAGGGGGACCTTAGCAATCAGCCCCAGCATTTT.

There are a few counts of this clonotype. The chain has TRBV7-9 and TRBJ1-1; possibly TRBD1 for D (5 bases). CDR3 length equals 13 residues. Germline V gene lookup returns CDR1 SEHNR and CDR2 FQNEAQ (reference sequence). V lost 5 bases, J lost 1 base, and 8 bases lay in between. Here the CDR3 DNA reads TGTGCCAGCAGCCCACAGGAGAACACTGAAGCTTTCTTT. This codes for CASSPQENTEAFF.

This clonotype was detected only a few times. The V and J genes are TRBV12-3 or TRBV12-4 and TRBJ2-3, with 8 bases identical to TRBD2. CDR3 length: 16 amino acids. With 5 bases clipped from V and 6 bases from J, the junction kept 13 bases outside the gene matches. The CDR3 here is CASSPERESRRDTQYF. The CDR3 nucleotides are TGTGCCAGCAGTCCCGAGCGGGAGTCGCGCAGGGATACGCAGTATTTT.

The V gene is TRBV9, the J gene TRBJ2-2; 8 bases are a match to TRBD1. V lost 4 bases and J lost 2; bases outside the gene matches: 4. The V gene's germline CDR1 is SGDLS and CDR2 YYNGEE. The CDR3 loop spans 15 amino acids. The CDR3 here is CASSPTGVNTGELFF. CDR3 bases: TGTGCCAGCAGCCCGACAGGGGTAAACACCGGGGAGCTGTTTTTT.

This clonotype was seen just once. No conserved phenylalanine or tryptophan is present at the end of the CDR3, so a read error is the likely explanation. The chain has TRBV28 and TRBJ2-2; D is possibly TRBD2 (5 bases). The CDR3 runs to 13 residues. Per the germline V gene, CDR1 is MDHEN and CDR2 is SYDVKM. Trimming pared 4 bases from V and 3 bases from J, leaving 6 bases between. The CDR3 loop is CASSWGDTGELFS. The CDR3 bases are TGTGCCAGCAGTTGGGGAGACACCGGGGAGCTGTTTTCT.

This clonotype turned up a few times. The rearrangement uses TRBV27 and TRBJ1-5, with a possible D match to TRBD1 (5 bases). In germline, CDR1 is MNHEY, CDR2 SMNVEV (reference sequence). The V gene lost 6 bases and the J gene lost 7 bases, with 16 bases spanning the gap. The CDR3 contains 14 residues. The CDR3 loop reads CASSLTGTGQPQHF. The DNA of the CDR3 is TGTGCCAGCAGCCTTACAGGTACGGGCCAGCCCCAGCATTTT.

As to this clonotype: This may stem from a read error, because a much larger clone lies one nucleotide away. This sequence joins TRBV19 and TRBJ1-1; D is possibly TRBD1 (5 bases). Germline V gene data show CDR1 as LNHDA and CDR2 as SQIVND (reference sequence). Trimming removed 7 bases at V and 6 bases at J, with 21 bases between. The CDR3 extends over 15 amino acids. The chain's CDR3 is CASIGPRAGRSEAFF. The CDR3 nucleotides are TGTGCCAGTATAGGGCCTAGAGCGGGGCGATCTGAAGCTTTCTTT.

The chain combines TRBV20-1 with TRBJ2-2, with D perhaps matching TRBD1 (6 bases). Germline CDR1 reads DFQATT; CDR2 reads SNEGSKA (reference sequence). The CDR3 contains 13 residues. Trimming removed 6 bases from V and 1 base from J, with 9 bases in between. CDR3: CSAPGQNTGELFF. The CDR3 DNA is TGCAGTGCCCCGGGACAGAACACCGGGGAGCTGTTTTTT.

In this sample, this clonotype turned up a few times. The V call is TRBV6-6, the J call TRBJ2-2; 9 positions agree with TRBD2. Looked up from germline, CDR1 is MNHNY and CDR2 is SVGAGI (reference sequence). V shed 5 bases, J shed 0 bases, and the junction held 1 base outside the gene matches. The CDR3 has 15 residues. CDR3 in amino acids: CASSIAGANTGELFF. CDR3 in DNA: TGTGCCAGCAGTATAGCGGGGGCGAACACCGGGGAGCTGTTTTTT.

This sequence joins TRBV12-3 or TRBV12-4 and TRBJ2-1, with D perhaps TRBD2 (5 bases). Trimming cost V 6 bases and J 7 bases, with 13 bases left between them. This CDR3 spans 13 amino acids. The CDR3 here is CASSRVGGNEQFF. CDR3 in DNA: TGTGCCAGCAGCCGAGTCGGAGGTAATGAGCAGTTCTTC.

This clonotype was detected only a few times. CDR3 region: CASSILGGGAYNEQFF. The CDR3 nucleotides read TGTGCCAGTAGTATTTTGGGGGGAGGGGCCTACAATGAGCAGTTCTTC. V usage is TRBV19 and J usage is TRBJ2-1; 7 nucleotides align to TRBD2. Per the germline V gene, CDR1 is LNHDA and CDR2 is SQIVND (reference sequence). The J segment lost 2 bases and the V segment lost 3 bases, leaving 7 bases of the junction unmatched. This CDR3 contains 16 residues. The full variable domain, its missing parts supplied by reference TRBV19 and TRBJ2-1, is DGGITQSPKYLFRKEGQNVTLSCEQNLNHDAMYWYRQDPGQGLRLIYYSQIVNDFQKGDIAEGYSVSREKKESFPLTVTSAQKNPTAFYLCASSILGGGAYNEQFFGPGTRLTVL.

This clonotype was detected many times. The rearrangement uses TRBV7-2 and TRBJ2-2; D call uncertain. V dropped 3 bases and J dropped 4 bases, with 9 bases sitting between them. This CDR3 is built from 14 residues. CDR1 is SGHTA and CDR2 is FQGNSA in the germline V gene. CDR3 region: CASSFLPGTGELFF. The CDR3 DNA reads as TGTGCCAGCAGCTTTCTTCCCGGCACCGGGGAGCTGTTTTTT.

This chain connects TRBV3-1 to TRBJ2-3; 7 bases agree with TRBD2. V shed 0 bases, J shed 2 bases, and the junction held 8 bases outside the gene matches. Germline-derived CDR1 and CDR2 are LGHDT and YNNKEL (reference sequence). This CDR3 is built from 17 residues. This CDR3 reads CASSQDLPSGSTDTQYF. In DNA form, the CDR3 reads TGTGCCAGCAGCCAAGATCTACCTAGCGGTTCCACAGATACGCAGTATTTT.

This clonotype appeared many times. V gene TRBV7-2 combines with J gene TRBJ2-7; 7 positions match TRBD2. Per germline, CDR1 SGHTA and CDR2 FQGNSA. This CDR3 has 14 residues. V was clipped by 5 bases and J by 2 bases; unmatched bases: 6. CDR3 protein: CASSGGLRAYEQYF. In nucleotides, the CDR3 is TGTGCCAGCAGCGGGGGACTACGAGCCTACGAGCAGTACTTC.

V usage is TRBV9 and J usage is TRBJ2-1; D unclear. In germline, CDR1 is SGDLS, CDR2 YYNGEE. V gave up 0 bases and J gave up 0 bases, with 7 bases separating them. This CDR3 is built from 15 residues. The CDR3 reads CASSVEANSYNEQFF. The CDR3 DNA reads TGTGCCAGCAGCGTAGAGGCCAACTCCTACAATGAGCAGTTCTTC.

The chain has TRBV4-3 and TRBJ2-7, with D unresolved. V was trimmed by 1 base and J by 2 bases, leaving 18 bases between them. Per the germline V gene, CDR1 is LGHNA and CDR2 is YSLEER. The CDR3 covers 17 residues. CDR3 protein: CASSQGHDTQHTYEQYF. The CDR3 region has the DNA TGCGCCAGCAGCCAAGGTCATGACACTCAACACACCTACGAGCAGTACTTC.

Here the CDR3 reads CASQGAHTGELFF. The CDR3 DNA is TGTGCCAGCCAGGGGGCGCACACCGGGGAGCTGTTTTTT. The chain uses TRBV7-8 and TRBJ2-2, with 8 bases that match TRBD1. The germline V gene encodes CDR1 SGHVS and CDR2 FQNEAQ. CDR3 size: 13 residues. Trimming cost V 8 bases and J 3 bases; bases outside gene matches: 2.

Points on this clonotype: At one of its ends the junction is not consistent with the germline gene, which may arise from a read error. V gene TRBV4-2 combines with J gene TRBJ2-2; 9 bases match TRBD2. The germline gives CDR1 LGHNA, CDR2 YNFKEQ. The CDR3 extends over 19 amino acids. This CDR3 reads CASSQAVGGRGINTGERFF. The CDR3 region has the DNA TGTGCCAGCAGCCAGGCAGTGGGCGGGAGGGGAATAAACACCGGGGAGCGGTTTTTT.

The chain is built from TRBV28 and TRBJ2-1, with D perhaps TRBD1 (5 bases). Trimming removed 3 bases at V and 9 bases at J, with 21 bases between. This CDR3 spans 16 amino acids. Per germline, CDR1 MDHEN and CDR2 SYDVKM. In nucleotides, the CDR3 is TGTGCCAGCAGTTTGGCCGCAGGGCAGGTCCTGGGTGAGCAGTTCTTC. Translation gives CASSLAAGQVLGEQFF.

This clonotype was seen repeatedly, ten times or more. This sequence joins TRBV9 and TRBJ2-3; 13 bases line up with TRBD2. With 4 bases clipped from V and 4 bases from J, the junction kept 6 bases outside the gene matches. The CDR3 is 16 amino acids. Germline CDR1 reads SGDLS; CDR2 reads YYNGEE. CDR3 region: CASSTRTSGSADTQYF. CDR3 bases: TGTGCCAGCAGCACCCGGACTAGCGGGAGTGCAGATACGCAGTATTTT.